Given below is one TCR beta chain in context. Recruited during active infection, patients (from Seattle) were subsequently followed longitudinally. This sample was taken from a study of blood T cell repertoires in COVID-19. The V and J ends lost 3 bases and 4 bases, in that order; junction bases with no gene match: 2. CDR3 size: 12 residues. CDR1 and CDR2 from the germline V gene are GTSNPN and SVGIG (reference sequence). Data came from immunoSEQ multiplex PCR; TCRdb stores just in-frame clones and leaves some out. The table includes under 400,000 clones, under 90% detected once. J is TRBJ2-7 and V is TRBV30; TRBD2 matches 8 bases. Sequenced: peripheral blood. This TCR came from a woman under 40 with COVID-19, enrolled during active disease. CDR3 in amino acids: CAWSGRGYEQYF. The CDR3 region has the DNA TGTGCCTGGAGCGGGAGGGGATACGAGCAGTACTTC.